The clone carrying this TCR beta chain was recorded a few times. Its antigen is as yet unknown. This specimen comes from a study of identical twins. The V and J ends lost 2 bases and 2 bases, in that order; junction bases with no gene match: 5. CDR1 is LGHNA, CDR2 YSLEER, per germline. This CDR3 has 16 residues. TCRdb redid the calling of the 5' RACE reads with MiXCR, one entry per CDR3 protein. The data contain approximately 190,000 distinct CDR3 sequences, roughly 15% of them singletons. Study observations and caveats: Carriage of fewer insertions was seen in abundant cord blood beta clonotypes, whereas memory repertoires showed none.

Healthy Caucasians provided all donations. This sample also appeared in a second study, on T cells expressing NK-cell markers. That paper notes: The study found these clonotypes also leading the CD3+CD56-NKG2C+ fraction in a few donors.

The rearrangement links TRBV4-3 to TRBJ2-3, with 9 bases matching TRBD2. The sequenced sample consisted of CD8+ T cells sorted from blood. The receptor comes from a woman aged 18-29 years in good health. The CDR3 nucleotides are TGCGCCAGCAGCCAATTAGCGGGAGTCCTCACAGATACGCAGTATTTT. Its translation: CASSQLAGVLTDTQYF.